This T cell receptor beta chain was identified during a study of T cells in localized non-small cell lung cancer. The length of the CDR3 is 14 residues. The germline V gene has CDR1 SGHTS and CDR2 YDEGEE. Trimming shortened V by 4 bases and J by 3 bases, and 11 bases separated the two germline ends. Study-wide points: Measurement of T cell clonality placed uninvolved adjacent lung highest, above the level in tumor. Appearing in adjacent lung were a median roughly 57 of the top 100 tumor clones. Longer overall survival accompanied higher blood T cell density. Analysis by sequencing included only one tumor region, so heterogeneity remains possible.

Only in-frame clones appear in the TCRdb table, and some are missing; sequencing was by immunoSEQ multiplex PCR. The table has fewer than 15,000 clones, roughly 80% seen once. Details on this clone: Its cognate antigen is unknown.

The chain has TRBV5-8 and TRBJ2-1; the D is unclear. The source material was peripheral blood, sampled before any cancer treatment. This clonotype originated in a female donor at least 60 years old with stage I squamous cell lung carcinoma. CDR3 amino acids: CASSPRTGYNEQFF. CDR3 in DNA: TGTGCCAGCAGCCCGCGGACGGGCTACAATGAGCAGTTCTTC.